Listed below are T cell receptor beta chains from one sample, sequenced in a study of shared clonotypes between healthy human individuals. The method was immunoSEQ multiplex PCR; TCRdb's version includes in-frame clones alone and lacks a portion of them. The sample has about 1.1 million clones; 70% to 85% are singletons. The sequencing input was memory CD4+ T cells from PBMCs. These receptors were collected from a man aged 18 to 29 in good health. Some clones in this sample may be carry-over from other donors' samples. Each CDR3 is given with its conserved first and last residue. A D gene is named only where the DNA matches it firmly.

length	D	J	V	CDR3
14	.	TRBJ2-2	TRBV11-3	CASSLYPNTGELFF
14	.	TRBJ1-5	TRBV6-1	CASSRAGASQPQHF
15	.	TRBJ1-2	TRBV6-5	CASSPSGRTKEGYTF
14	.	TRBJ2-3	TRBV12-5	CASGLGSPQDTQYF
16	.	TRBJ2-7	TRBV7-9	CASGRPRGHRTYEQYF
14	.	TRBJ2-2	TRBV5-1	CASSSHMGTGELFF
11	.	TRBJ1-1	TRBV21-1	CASNRNTEAFF
15	.	TRBJ2-2	TRBV27	CASSSDRANTGELFF
14	TRBD1	TRBJ1-5	TRBV5-1	CASSLTGGSQPQHF
14	TRBD2	TRBJ2-7	TRBV28	CASSLSREGYEQYF